These T cell receptor beta chains were read from a single sample in a study of T cells in Graves' hyperthyroidism and ophthalmopathy. TCRdb re-analysed the multiplex PCR reads in MiXCR, keeping a single row per CDR3 protein. The repertoire includes fewer than 750,000 distinct CDR3 sequences, 14% of them detected once, and approximately 12% sits in the top ten. The sample comprised blood. These receptors were obtained from a woman in her fifties or sixties with Graves' ophthalmopathy. The conserved cysteine and the conserved F or W are not part of the CDR3 here. Each record gives: J gene, V gene, CDR3 protein.

>TRBJ1-4|TRBV12-3/TRBV12-4
ASRPGQGNEKLF
>TRBJ2-7|TRBV2
ASRGYEQY
>TRBJ2-6|TRBV29-1
SVEEPAAGANVLT
>TRBJ2-1|TRBV9
ASSAGLAGVGNEQF
>TRBJ1-3|TRBV20-1
SVRGLSRDTDGNTIY
>TRBJ2-2|TRBV5-1
ASRRVGNTGELF
>TRBJ2-5|TRBV24-1
ATSDPTRGGETQY
>TRBJ2-1|TRBV29-1
SVSQGFEQF
>TRBJ2-3|TRBV7-2
ASSLVRDTQY
>TRBJ2-1|TRBV30
AWSVLPLAGGIINEQF
>TRBJ2-1|TRBV20-1
SARTGGPYNEQF
>TRBJ2-3|TRBV20-1
SATRLAGHTDTQY
>TRBJ2-1|TRBV7-7
ASSFDRGSEQF